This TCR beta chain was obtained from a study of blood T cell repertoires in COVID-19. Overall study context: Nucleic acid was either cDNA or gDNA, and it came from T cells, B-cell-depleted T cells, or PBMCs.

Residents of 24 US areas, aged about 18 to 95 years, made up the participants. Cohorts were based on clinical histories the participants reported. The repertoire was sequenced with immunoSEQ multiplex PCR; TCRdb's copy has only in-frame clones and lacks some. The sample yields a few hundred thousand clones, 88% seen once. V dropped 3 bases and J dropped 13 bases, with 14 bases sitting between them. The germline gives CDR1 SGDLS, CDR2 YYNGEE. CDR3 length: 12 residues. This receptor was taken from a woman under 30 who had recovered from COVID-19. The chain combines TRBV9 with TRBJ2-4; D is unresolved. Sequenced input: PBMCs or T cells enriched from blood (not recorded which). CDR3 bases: TGTGCCAGCAGCGCCGAGCATAGTACCCAGTACTTC. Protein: CASSAEHSTQYF.